The 29 T cell receptor beta chains below were found in one sample sequenced in a study of type 1 regulatory T cells. TCRdb ran MiXCR on the reads and lists one entry per CDR3 protein. The sample carries about 97,000 distinct CDR3 sequences, about 28% recorded once. Sequenced material: CD4+ T cells, either the whole sample or a sorted fraction (not recorded which). The receptors originated from a human donor in good health.

A few counts support this clonotype. This sequence joins TRBV12-3 or TRBV12-4 and TRBJ2-7; D might be TRBD1 (5 bases). Between the trimmed V and J ends, which lost 2 bases and 4 bases, there was a span of 21 bases. The CDR3 spans 17 residues. Here the CDR3 DNA reads TGTGCCAGCAGTTTATCCCTTGAGATGGGGCTCCGGTACGAGCAGTACTTC. Protein sequence: CASSLSLEMGLRYEQYF.

This clonotype has a handful of counts. The rearrangement uses TRBV11-2 and TRBJ2-7; D might be TRBD1 (7 bases). Per the germline V gene, CDR1 is SGHAT and CDR2 is FQNNGV. V lost 4 bases to trimming and J lost 0 bases, with 19 bases between them. The CDR3 totals 17 residues. CDR3 sequence: CASSYRPSGGSSYEQYF. As DNA, the CDR3 is TGTGCCAGCAGCTACCGCCCCTCAGGGGGGAGCTCCTACGAGCAGTACTTC.

The rearrangement links TRBV20-1 to TRBJ2-3; D unclear. Trimming left V 8 bases short and J 1 base short, with 10 bases between. The CDR3 extends over 12 amino acids. The germline V gene has CDR1 DFQATT and CDR2 SNEGSKA (reference sequence). The CDR3 reads CSINRGTDTQYF. The CDR3 DNA reads TGCAGTATTAACAGAGGCACAGATACGCAGTATTTT.

This clonotype was recorded a few times. V is TRBV15 and J is TRBJ2-5; the D gene is possibly TRBD1 (6 bases). Germline V gene sequence: CDR1 LNHNV, CDR2 YYDKDF (reference sequence). The CDR3 is 14 amino acids. Trimming took off 3 bases at V and 7 bases at J, with 15 bases between the two ends. The CDR3 DNA is TGTGCCACCAGCAGGGGGGCGGGCCTTCCGACCCAGTACTTC. Protein: CATSRGAGLPTQYF.

The V and J genes are TRBV2 and TRBJ2-1, with 9 bases matching TRBD2. The CDR3 extends over 15 amino acids. Trimming took 5 bases from V and 7 from J; bases not matched to a gene: 9. Germline V gives CDR1 SNHLY, CDR2 FYNNEI. In nucleotides, the CDR3 is TGTGCCAGCAGTTTGACTAGCGGACCCGGGAATGAGCAGTTCTTC. This codes for CASSLTSGPGNEQFF.

The rearrangement uses TRBV5-4 and TRBJ2-1, with 7 bases that match TRBD2. Unmatched junction bases numbered 4, after V lost 2 bases and J lost 2 bases. This CDR3 is 15 amino acids long. The germline V gene encodes CDR1 SGHNT and CDR2 YYREEE (reference sequence). The CDR3 sequence: CASSFRGSPYNEQFF. CDR3 nucleotides: TGTGCCAGCAGCTTCCGCGGGAGTCCCTACAATGAGCAGTTCTTC.

This clonotype appeared a few times. The CDR3 reads CASSLAQILAGFTDTQYF. The CDR3 DNA is TGTGCCAGCAGCTTAGCGCAGATTCTAGCGGGGTTCACAGATACGCAGTATTTT. J is TRBJ2-3 and V is TRBV7-9, with TRBD2 matching over 9 bases. The CDR3 sequence is 18 residues long. Trimming cost V 0 bases and J 2 bases; bases outside gene matches: 9. Germline assignment: CDR1 SEHNR and CDR2 FQNEAQ (reference sequence).

This chain joins TRBV5-1 and TRBJ2-3; TRBD2 agrees at 7 bases. V was pared by 6 bases and J by 2 bases, with 6 bases of the junction left unmatched. CDR1 and CDR2 from the germline V gene are SGHRS and YFSETQ. The CDR3 is 14 residues long. The CDR3 here is CASTLAELTDTQYF. The CDR3 DNA is TGCGCCAGCACCCTAGCGGAGCTCACAGATACGCAGTATTTT. The whole variable domain, filled in from reference TRBV5-1 and TRBJ2-3, reads KAGVTQTPRYLIKTRGQQVTLSCSPISGHRSVSWYQQTPGQGLQFLFEYFSETQRNKGNFPGRFSGRQFSNSRSEMNVSTLELGDSALYLCASTLAELTDTQYFGPGTRLTVL.

The rearrangement joins TRBV4-1 to TRBJ2-5; D possibly corresponds to TRBD2 (6 bases). This CDR3 is built from 14 residues. Trimming cost V 8 bases and J 4 bases, with 17 bases left between them. Germline CDR1 is MGHRA and CDR2 is YSYEKL. The DNA of the CDR3 is TGCGCCAGCGGGGACGGGAGATGGGGAGAGACCCAGTACTTC. The encoded protein is CASGDGRWGETQYF.

The chain joins TRBV12-3 or TRBV12-4 to TRBJ1-4; D not resolved. V shed 6 bases and J shed 4 bases, with 12 bases lying between them. This CDR3 has 14 residues. The CDR3 here is CASRTTAVNEKLFF. The CDR3 region has the DNA TGTGCCAGCAGGACCACGGCGGTTAATGAAAAACTGTTTTTT.

The J gene is TRBJ1-2, the V gene TRBV28; a weak D match, TRBD1 (6 bases). Germline V CDR1 and CDR2: MDHEN, SYDVKM. Between the trimmed V and J ends, which lost 1 base and 3 bases, there was a span of 15 bases. The CDR3 is made up of 16 amino acids. The CDR3, as DNA: TGTGCCAGCAGTTTATTCGGAACAGGGCCGGACTATGGCTACACCTTC. Protein sequence: CASSLFGTGPDYGYTF.

A few counts support this clonotype. The gene calls are TRBV27 and TRBJ1-2, with D perhaps matching TRBD1 (6 bases). The CDR3 has 18 amino acids. Germline assignment: CDR1 MNHEY and CDR2 SMNVEV (reference sequence). V dropped 1 base and J dropped 0 bases, with 18 bases sitting between them. The CDR3 region has the DNA TGTGCCAGCAGTTTATATTCGGGGGGCTTCTCATCTAACTATGGCTACACCTTC. It encodes CASSLYSGGFSSNYGYTF.

The chain combines TRBV7-9 with TRBJ2-5; D ambiguous. The CDR3 sequence is 10 residues long. The V and J ends lost 6 bases and 5 bases respectively, with 4 bases between them. The V gene's germline CDR1 is SEHNR and CDR2 FQNEAQ (reference sequence). CDR3 region: CASSSETQYF. The CDR3 DNA reads as TGTGCCAGCAGTTCCGAGACCCAGTACTTC. The full variable domain, completed using reference TRBV7-9 and TRBJ2-5, is DTGVSQNPRHKITKRGQNVTFRCDPISEHNRLYWYRQTLGQGPEFLTYFQNEAQLEKSRLLSDRFSAERPKGSFSTLEIQRTEQGDSAMYLCASSSETQYFGPGTRLLVL.

By its share, this clonotype is medium-sized. V gene TRBV29-1 combines with J gene TRBJ1-1, with D uncertain. Germline CDR1 and CDR2: SQVTM and ANQGSEA. Trimming removed 3 bases at V and 4 bases at J, with 9 bases between. The CDR3 extends over 12 amino acids. This CDR3 reads CSVDLYTTEAFF. The CDR3 DNA is TGCAGCGTTGATCTCTACACCACTGAAGCTTTCTTT.

The V gene is TRBV7-9, the J gene TRBJ2-6; TRBD1 matches at 8 bases. CDR1 is SEHNR, CDR2 FQNEAQ, per germline (reference sequence). The CDR3 has 17 residues. The ends lost 5 bases at V and 0 bases at J; junction bases unmatched: 6. Here the CDR3 reads CASSPWDRSSGANVLTF. The DNA for the CDR3 is TGTGCCAGCAGCCCCTGGGACAGGAGCTCTGGGGCCAACGTCCTGACTTTC. The full variable domain, in which reference TRBV7-9 and TRBJ2-6 provide the parts outside the CDR3, is DTGVSQNPRHKITKRGQNVTFRCDPISEHNRLYWYRQTLGQGPEFLTYFQNEAQLEKSRLLSDRFSAERPKGSFSTLEIQRTEQGDSAMYLCASSPWDRSSGANVLTFGAGSRLTVL.

This clonotype came up a few times. The J gene is TRBJ2-7, the V gene TRBV5-5, with 10 bases fitting TRBD1. The junction had 9 bases not matched to a gene; V was cut back by 4 bases and J by 5 bases. This CDR3 contains 15 residues. Germline CDR1 reads SGHKS; CDR2 reads YYEKEE (reference sequence). This CDR3 reads CASSPGQGFVNEQYF. CDR3 nucleotides: TGTGCCAGCAGCCCGGGACAGGGGTTTGTGAACGAGCAGTACTTC.

This clonotype was seen a handful of times. The gene calls are TRBV11-2 and TRBJ2-3; D uncertain. Looked up from germline, CDR1 is SGHAT and CDR2 is FQNNGV. V dropped 5 bases and J dropped 4 bases, with 16 bases sitting between them. The CDR3 spans 15 residues. The CDR3 reads CASSRLDLESDTQYF. The CDR3, as DNA: TGTGCCAGCAGCCGTTTGGATCTAGAGTCAGATACGCAGTATTTT.

This sequence joins TRBV6-5 and TRBJ2-1; 7 bases map to TRBD2. Germline loops: CDR1 MNHEY, CDR2 SVGAGI. CDR3 length: 15 residues. The V and J ends lost 3 bases and 10 bases, in that order; junction bases with no gene match: 12. The CDR3 region is CASSYEPTSVSEQFF. The CDR3 DNA sequence: TGTGCCAGCAGTTATGAACCTACTAGCGTGTCGGAGCAGTTCTTC.

The J gene is TRBJ2-1, the V gene TRBV7-6; maybe TRBD2 (6 bases). The CDR3 sequence is 17 residues long. Germline CDR1 reads SGHVS; CDR2 reads FNYEAQ. V was clipped by 4 bases and J by 4 bases, with 20 bases between them. The CDR3 loop reads CASSSARRTTEYNEQFF. The CDR3 DNA reads TGTGCCAGCAGCTCAGCCCGCCGGACTACCGAGTACAATGAGCAGTTCTTC. Complete variable domain (other parts from reference TRBV7-6 and TRBJ2-1): GAGVSQSPRYKVTKRGQDVALRCDPISGHVSLYWYRQALGQGPEFLTYFNYEAQQDKSGLPNDRFSAERPEGSISTLTIQRTEQRDSAMYRCASSSARRTTEYNEQFFGPGTRLTVL.

This clonotype was seen more than once but under ten times. The chain combines TRBV3-1 with TRBJ2-7; D is possibly TRBD1 (5 bases). The length of the CDR3 is 13 residues. Trimming took off 6 bases at V and 3 bases at J, with 12 bases between the two ends. The germline V gene has CDR1 LGHDT and CDR2 YNNKEL (reference sequence). The CDR3, as DNA: TGTGCCAGCAGTCAGACGGACATCTACGAGCAGTACTTC. It specifies CASSQTDIYEQYF.

The chain has TRBV19 and TRBJ2-5, with D perhaps TRBD1 or TRBD2 (5 bases each). Germline CDR1 LNHDA, CDR2 SQIVND (reference sequence). This CDR3 is built from 13 residues. V shed 5 bases and J shed 1 base, with 8 bases lying between them. CDR3 amino acids: CASSSGTQETQYF. In DNA form, the CDR3 reads TGTGCCAGTAGTTCAGGGACCCAAGAGACCCAGTACTTC.

The chain couples TRBV11-2 to TRBJ2-1; 7 bases match TRBD2. The CDR3 contains 16 residues. Per the germline V gene, CDR1 is SGHAT and CDR2 is FQNNGV. V shed 5 bases, J shed 8 bases, and the junction held 15 bases outside the gene matches. DNA for the CDR3: TGTGCCAGCAGCCCCGTGGGGGGGTTTGCTTCGTATGAGCAGTTCTTC. This encodes CASSPVGGFASYEQFF.

This chain joins TRBV6-2 or TRBV6-3 and TRBJ2-7, with D maybe TRBD2 (6 bases). V was trimmed by 8 bases and J by 1 base, leaving 24 bases between them. CDR3 length: 17 amino acids. Per germline, CDR1 MNHEY and CDR2 SVGEGT. Here the CDR3 reads CASQYKPSVPRSYEQYF. CDR3 DNA: TGTGCCAGCCAATACAAACCTAGCGTCCCCCGGTCCTACGAGCAGTACTTC.

This clonotype was observed a few times. V gene TRBV11-2 combines with J gene TRBJ2-1, with D possibly being TRBD2 (6 bases). Trimming removed 0 bases at V and 5 bases at J, with 11 bases between. The CDR3 consists of 15 residues. Germline assignment: CDR1 SGHAT and CDR2 FQNNGV. CDR3 in amino acids: CASSLELTRNNEQFF. CDR3 DNA sequence: TGTGCCAGCAGCTTAGAACTGACTAGAAACAATGAGCAGTTCTTC.

The chain employs TRBV12-3 or TRBV12-4 and TRBJ2-2, with 12 bases lining up with TRBD2. V shed 2 bases, J shed 6 bases, and the junction held 4 bases outside the gene matches. The CDR3 runs to 16 residues. The CDR3 is CASSLLAGGPAGELFF. The CDR3 DNA is TGTGCCAGCAGTTTACTAGCGGGAGGGCCCGCCGGGGAGCTGTTTTTT.

This sequence joins TRBV14 and TRBJ1-1; D possibly corresponds to TRBD1 (6 bases). Germline V lookup: CDR1 SGHDN, CDR2 FVKESK. CDR3 length equals 15 residues. Trimming removed 0 bases from V and 4 bases from J, with 12 bases in between. DNA for the CDR3: TGTGCCAGCAGCCAAGAGATACACAGGGCCACTGAAGCTTTCTTT. Translating gives CASSQEIHRATEAFF.

This chain connects TRBV7-9 to TRBJ2-7; D possibly corresponds to TRBD2 (5 bases). Trimming took off 5 bases at V and 0 bases at J, with 14 bases between the two ends. CDR3 length equals 15 residues. Germline CDR1 and CDR2: SEHNR and FQNEAQ (reference sequence). In DNA form, the CDR3 reads TGTGCCAGCAGCGATTACCGGGATGCCTCCTACGAGCAGTACTTC. This translates into CASSDYRDASYEQYF.

Points on this clonotype: The junction shows a germline mismatch at one end, possibly a read error. V and J are TRBV7-2 and TRBJ2-3; TRBD2 agrees at 9 bases. This CDR3 is built from 12 residues. Germline assignment: CDR1 SGHTA and CDR2 FQGNSA. The CDR3 coding sequence is TGTGCCGGCAGCTTACAGCGGGAGGCGCAGTATTTT. Its translation is CAGSLQREAQYF.

This clonotype has ten or more counts. The chain combines TRBV7-2 with TRBJ1-2; D is ambiguous. CDR1 and CDR2 (germline): SGHTA, FQGNSA. V lost 5 bases and J lost 3, with 13 bases in between. The CDR3 consists of 14 residues. The CDR3 nucleotides are TGTGCCAGCAGCCCTTCGACCCTTGACTATGGCTACACCTTC. Its translation is CASSPSTLDYGYTF.